This T cell receptor beta chain was captured in a study of Graves' ophthalmopathy and Graves' hyperthyroidism. Study at large: At the time of initial diagnosis and before any treatment, peripheral blood was collected.

This clonotype was detected ten times or more. Its target is unknown. Study-wide results and limits: Separation of ophthalmopathy from stable hyperthyroidism was achieved by a 13-signature model, at 85% to 90% sensitivity and approximately 84% specificity.

Exclusion covered patients with other autoimmune diseases or uncontrolled infections (as well as pregnancy or lactation). PBMCs stemmed from roughly 9.7 ml of fresh peripheral blood. CDR3 length equals 14 residues. CDR1 and CDR2 (germline): MNHEY, SMNVEV (reference sequence). The junction had 4 bases not matched to a gene; V was cut back by 6 bases and J by 2 bases. The sequenced template was RNA, covering the TCR beta CDR3 region. HTBI primers primed a first-round RT-PCR, and a second-round multiplex PCR followed. TCRdb ran MiXCR on the multiplex PCR reads and lists one entry per CDR3 protein. Of approximately 410,000 distinct CDR3 sequences listed, less than 20% are singletons.

The chain uses TRBV27 and TRBJ1-5, with 7 nucleotides matching TRBD1. Specimen: peripheral blood. This clonotype originated in a woman in her late teens or twenties with stable Graves' hyperthyroidism. CDR3 coding DNA: TGTGCCAGCAGCCGGGGGACAGGCAATCAGCCCCAGCATTTT. Translation: CASSRGTGNQPQHF.